Below, one T cell receptor beta chain is given with its context. The antigen is not known. V was cut by 3 bases and J by 3 bases, with 11 bases left in between. Looked up from germline, CDR1 is KGHSH and CDR2 is LQKENI. This CDR3 comprises 14 residues. It was with 60 Vbeta and 13 Jbeta primers that the PCR ran. Per the original data handling: In a later analysis, the count reached 80 million or so unique TCR beta chains, with about 12 million shared. TCRdb's table, derived via immunoSEQ multiplex PCR, lists solely in-frame clones and lacks some. Clone size and the V and J calls come from that table; the DNA yielded D and trimming. This table holds around 190,000 clones, around three quarters found once. These data originate in a study of cytomegalovirus exposure and HLA in healthy donors. Study-level background: Some 85 million unique TCRs from HLA-typed donors were held in an early data release. The study, taken as a whole, reports: TRBV6-2, TRBV6-3 and some other V segments were unresolvable in 87-base-pair reads. The study reported that TCR beta sequences accurately predicted HLA-A and HLA-B alleles in most subjects.

The TCR sequence derives from a woman younger than 30 in good health and CMV-seronegative. Material: PBMCs. The genes are TRBV18 and TRBJ1-1; the D gene is possibly TRBD1 (6 bases). CDR3 sequence reads: CASSPLGGDTEAFF. CDR3 coding DNA: TGTGCCAGCTCACCCTTAGGGGGAGACACTGAAGCTTTCTTT.